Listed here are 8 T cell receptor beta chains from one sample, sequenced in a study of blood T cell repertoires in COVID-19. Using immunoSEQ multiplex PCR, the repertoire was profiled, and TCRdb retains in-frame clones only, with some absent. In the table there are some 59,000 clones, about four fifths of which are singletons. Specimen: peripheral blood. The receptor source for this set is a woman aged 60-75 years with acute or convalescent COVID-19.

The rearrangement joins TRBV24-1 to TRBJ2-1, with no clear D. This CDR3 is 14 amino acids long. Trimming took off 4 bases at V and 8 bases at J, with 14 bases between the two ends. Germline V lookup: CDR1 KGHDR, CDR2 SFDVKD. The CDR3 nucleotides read TGTGCCACCAGTGACCCCTCGGTCGGTCATGAGCAGTTCTTC. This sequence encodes CATSDPSVGHEQFF.

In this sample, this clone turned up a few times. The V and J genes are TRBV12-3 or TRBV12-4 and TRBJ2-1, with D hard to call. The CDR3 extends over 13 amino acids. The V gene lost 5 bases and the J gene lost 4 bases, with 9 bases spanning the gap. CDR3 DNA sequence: TGTGCCAGCAGTCCCCTATCGTACAATGAGCAGTTCTTC. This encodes CASSPLSYNEQFF.

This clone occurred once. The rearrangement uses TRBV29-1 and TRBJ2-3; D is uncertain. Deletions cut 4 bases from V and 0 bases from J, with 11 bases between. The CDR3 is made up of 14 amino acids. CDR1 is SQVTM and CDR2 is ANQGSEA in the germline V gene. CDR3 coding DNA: TGCAGCGTTGCAGGTAAACTGAGCACAGATACGCAGTATTTT. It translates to CSVAGKLSTDTQYF.

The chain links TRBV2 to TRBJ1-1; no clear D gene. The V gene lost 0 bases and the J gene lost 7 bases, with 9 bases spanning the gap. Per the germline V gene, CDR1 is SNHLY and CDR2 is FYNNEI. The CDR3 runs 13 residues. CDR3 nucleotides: TGTGCCAGCAGTGAAGCGCGGGTCGGTGAAGCTTTCTTT. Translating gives CASSEARVGEAFF.

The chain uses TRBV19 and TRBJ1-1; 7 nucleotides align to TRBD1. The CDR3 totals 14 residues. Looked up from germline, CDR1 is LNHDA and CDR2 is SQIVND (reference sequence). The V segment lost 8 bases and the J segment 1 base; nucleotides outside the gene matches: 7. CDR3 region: CASGAGDRNTEAFF. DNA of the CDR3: TGTGCCAGTGGGGCCGGGGACAGGAACACTGAAGCTTTCTTT.

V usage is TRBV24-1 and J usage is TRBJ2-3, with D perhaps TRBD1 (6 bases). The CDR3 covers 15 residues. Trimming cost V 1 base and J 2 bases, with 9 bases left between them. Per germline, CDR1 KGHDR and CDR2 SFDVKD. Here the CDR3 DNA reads TGTGCCACCAGTGATTTAGCAGGGGCCACAGATACGCAGTATTTT. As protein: CATSDLAGATDTQYF.

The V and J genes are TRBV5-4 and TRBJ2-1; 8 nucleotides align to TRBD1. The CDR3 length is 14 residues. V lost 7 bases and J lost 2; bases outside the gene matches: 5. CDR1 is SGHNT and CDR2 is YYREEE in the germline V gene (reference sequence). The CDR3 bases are TGTGCCAGCCGCCTACAGGGGGCCTACAATGAGCAGTTCTTC. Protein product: CASRLQGAYNEQFF.

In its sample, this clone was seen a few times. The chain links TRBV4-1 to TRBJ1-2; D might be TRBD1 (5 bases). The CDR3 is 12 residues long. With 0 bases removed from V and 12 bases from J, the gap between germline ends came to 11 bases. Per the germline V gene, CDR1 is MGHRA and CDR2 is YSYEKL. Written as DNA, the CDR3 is TGCGCCAGCAGCCAAGAGGCGGGGGTTCACACCTTC. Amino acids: CASSQEAGVHTF.